Here is one T cell receptor beta chain with its context. The CDR3 is 14 residues long. With 5 bases clipped from V and 6 bases from J, the junction kept 10 bases outside the gene matches. The germline V gene has CDR1 SGHVS and CDR2 FQNEAQ. As originally analysed: Estimation of nucleated cell counts relied on the amplification of reference gene primers. Produced via immunoSEQ multiplex PCR; TCRdb's table is partial and in-frame only. V and J calls plus clone size are reproduced from that table; the DNA served to infer D and trimming. Among 79,000 or so clones, roughly 90% were seen once, and the ten largest hold 18%. This record comes from a study of blood T cell repertoires in COVID-19. Study overall: PBMCs, B-cell-depleted T cells, or T cells were the source of the cDNA or gDNA that made up the material.

The rearrangement uses TRBV7-8 and TRBJ2-7; 7 nucleotides agree with TRBD1. Sequencing was performed on peripheral blood. The source of this sequence is a human donor in a cohort sampled during active COVID-19. The CDR3 protein is CASSLDRDRVEQYF. In DNA form, the CDR3 reads TGTGCCAGCAGCCTAGACAGGGATAGGGTCGAGCAGTACTTC.